This T cell receptor (beta chain) was identified in a study of beta chain features in type 1 diabetes. Expressed TCRB transcripts were sequenced after all isolated RNA was converted to cDNA. Several million reads were obtained on average from naive, central memory and regulatory T cell samples. Profiled with immunoSEQ multiplex PCR; TCRdb holds only in-frame clones, not every one. The sample consists of some 200,000 clones, 16% of them appearing once. The CDR3 loop spans 14 amino acids. Germline V gives CDR1 SQVTM, CDR2 ANQGSEA. Trimming shortened V by 4 bases and J by 0 bases, and 12 bases separated the two germline ends. A single heparinised draw of approximately 110 mL on average was taken per donor. Based on CD45RO/CCR7/CD25/CD127/CD95/CD27, CD4+ regulatory, stem cell-like memory, naive and central memory cells were sorted. Study results and limitations: Cells with high TCR expression could be over-represented by cDNA sequencing. Shorter TCRB CDR3s, moderately but significantly so, were found in Type 1 diabetes patients in all four CD4+ subsets.

Comments on this clone: Its specificity is unknown.

The sequenced material came from naive CD4+ T cells from blood. V and J are TRBV29-1 and TRBJ2-5, with a possible D match to TRBD2 (6 bases). The source is a man aged 30 to 45 with type 1 diabetes. For the CDR3, the DNA is TGCAGCGTTGGAGGGAGGATGTACCAAGAGACCCAGTACTTC. Translating gives CSVGGRMYQETQYF.